A selection of T cell receptor beta chains follows, all from one sample in a study of OX40 agonist ivuxolimab in advanced cancers. TCRdb's table, derived via immunoSEQ multiplex PCR, lists solely in-frame clones and lacks some. The sample lists 55,000 to 80,000 clones; 92% were seen once. Sequencing was performed on CD4+ or CD8+ T cells sorted from blood, taken in a trial of the OX40 agonist ivuxolimab. The receptors here all came from an adult with an advanced solid tumor such as melanoma, head and neck, liver or kidney cancer. The CDR3 runs from the conserved cysteine through the conserved F or W. A D gene is named only where the DNA matches it firmly. The listing skips clone size in some rows; elsewhere it reads once, few, many or a size class.

clone_size	d_call	v_call	j_call	cdr3_nt	cdr3_aa
-	TRBD1	TRBV11-1	TRBJ2-7	TGTGCCAGCAGCTTTAGTAGGGTTCCACAGGGGACCTACGAGCAGTACTTC	CASSFSRVPQGTYEQYF
-	TRBD1	TRBV6-1	TRBJ2-7	TGTGCCAGCACCCGGACAGGGGGCACCTACGAGCAGTACTTC	CASTRTGGTYEQYF
few	-	TRBV11-3	TRBJ2-6	TGTGCCAGCAGCTTATCCGGGACCGGGGCCAACGTCCTGACTTTC	CASSLSGTGANVLTF
-	-	TRBV5-6	TRBJ2-1	TGTGCCAGCAGCTCGGTAGGGGGGGAGGGCTCCTACAATGAGCAGTTCTTC	CASSSVGGEGSYNEQFF
-	-	TRBV18	TRBJ1-3	TGTGCCAGCTCACCGATGGACACCTACCTCTCTGGAAACACCATATATTTT	CASSPMDTYLSGNTIYF
-	-	TRBV11-3	TRBJ1-4	TGTGCCAGCAGCCACCCGACCCCCCATGACAGGCTTCTATTTGTTAAACTGTTTTTT	CASSHPTPHDRLLFVKLFF
-	TRBD1	TRBV19	TRBJ2-1	TGTGCCAGTAGGGACCACAGGGGGCAGGTCTACAATGAGCAGTTCTTC	CASRDHRGQVYNEQFF
-	-	TRBV2	TRBJ1-5	TGTGCCAGCAGTGTCTCGGCAGGGGAACAGCCCCAGCATTTT	CASSVSAGEQPQHF
-	-	TRBV6-5	TRBJ2-7	TGTGCCAGCGGAGAGTTCAGGGTGGCCGAGCAGTACTTC	CASGEFRVAEQYF
-	-	TRBV5-6	TRBJ2-5	TGTGCCAGCAGCTTGCCGTACCAAGAGACCCAGTACTTC	CASSLPYQETQYF
-	-	TRBV30	TRBJ2-5	TGTGCCTGGAGTGGCGGGGCCGGACAAGAGACCCAGTACTTC	CAWSGGAGQETQYF
-	-	TRBV5-6	TRBJ2-5	TGTGCCAGCAGCTTGGGACAGCAAGAGACCCAGTACTTC	CASSLGQQETQYF
once	TRBD1	TRBV19	TRBJ1-5	TGTGCCAGTAGTATGGGCAGGGGGCCGTCCAATCAGCCCCAGCATTTT	CASSMGRGPSNQPQHF
-	TRBD2	TRBV5-4	TRBJ2-5	TGTGCCAGCAGCTTGGTACTAGCGGGAGCCGCATACGAGACCCAGTACTTC	CASSLVLAGAAYETQYF
-	TRBD2	TRBV5-1	TRBJ2-7	TGCGCCAGCCAAAGGACTAGCTTGGGCGAGCAGTACTTC	CASQRTSLGEQYF
-	TRBD1	TRBV10-2	TRBJ1-1	TGCGCCAGCAGGTCACAGGGGGAGAACACTGAAGCTTTCTTT	CASRSQGENTEAFF
-	TRBD2	TRBV30	TRBJ2-2	TGTGCCTGGAGTGTACCCCATCGACTAGCCACCGGGGAGCTGTTTTTT	CAWSVPHRLATGELFF
-	TRBD2	TRBV5-4	TRBJ2-7	TGTGCCAGCAGCTCACAGAATAGCGGGCTCCACTTC	CASSSQNSGLHF
once	TRBD2	TRBV19	TRBJ2-1	TGTGCCAGTAGTTCATCCTCGACTAGCGGGAGACCCAATGAGCAGTTCTTC	CASSSSSTSGRPNEQFF
-	-	TRBV9	TRBJ2-3	TGTGCCAGCAGCACCCAGACAGGCCCAGATACGCAGTATTTT	CASSTQTGPDTQYF
once	-	TRBV5-8	TRBJ2-2	TGTGCCAGCAGCTTGATATTCACCGGGGAGCTGTTTTTT	CASSLIFTGELFF
-	TRBD1	TRBV5-5	TRBJ2-2	TGTGCCAGCAGCTTGGAGGGGGCATGGACCGGGGAGCTGTTTTTT	CASSLEGAWTGELFF
once	-	TRBV11-3	TRBJ2-3	TGTGCCAGCAGCCCACCGGGAGACCTCACAGATACGCAGTATTTT	CASSPPGDLTDTQYF
-	TRBD1	TRBV29-1	TRBJ1-2	TGCAGCGTCAGACAGGGGGGGAACTATGGCTACACCTTC	CSVRQGGNYGYTF
-	-	TRBV18	TRBJ1-5	TGTGCCAGCTCACCACAGGGTTATAGCAATCAGCCCCAGCATTTT	CASSPQGYSNQPQHF
-	-	TRBV11-2	TRBJ2-5	TGTGCCAGCAGCTTTTCGGGTCAAGAGACCCAGTACTTC	CASSFSGQETQYF
-	-	TRBV11-2	TRBJ2-7	TGTGCCAGCAGCATAATACAAGAATCAATTTACGAGCAGTACTTC	CASSIIQESIYEQYF
-	-	TRBV6-1	TRBJ1-3	TGTGCCAGCAGTGTTGTTCCGGGACGCGTTTTTTCGGTCGGAAACACCATATATTTT	CASSVVPGRVFSVGNTIYF
-	TRBD1	TRBV5-1	TRBJ1-4	TGCGCCAGCAGCTTTACAGGGGCAACTAATGAAAAACTGTTTTTT	CASSFTGATNEKLFF
-	TRBD2	TRBV11-3	TRBJ2-3	TGTGCCAGCAGCCGAGAGCGGGACTCAGATACGCAGTATTTT	CASSRERDSDTQYF
-	-	TRBV6-1	TRBJ2-1	TGTGCCAGCAGCGGAGACTGGCGGAGGGAGCAGTTCTTC	CASSGDWRREQFF
-	-	TRBV21-1	TRBJ2-3	TGTGCCAGCAGCAAAGGGGGCACTAGCACAGATACGCAGTATTTT	CASSKGGTSTDTQYF
few	TRBD2	TRBV9	TRBJ2-2	TGTGCCAGCAGCTCCGGACTAGCCTTCAGGGTTGATTCCGGGGAGCTGTTTTTT	CASSSGLAFRVDSGELFF
-	-	TRBV30	TRBJ1-1	TGTGCCTGGAGTGTAAGTTTGAAGGACACTGAAGCTTTCTTT	CAWSVSLKDTEAFF
-	-	TRBV28	TRBJ2-7	TGTGCCAGCACCCCAGGCACCTACGAGCAGTACTTC	CASTPGTYEQYF
-	-	TRBV5-6	TRBJ2-3	TGTGCCAGCAGCTTGGGCGGGCCCAGCACAGATACGCAGTATTTT	CASSLGGPSTDTQYF
-	-	TRBV27	TRBJ2-7	TGTGCCAGCAGTTGGTCGACTCGTAATTCCTACGAGCAGTACTTC	CASSWSTRNSYEQYF
once	-	TRBV6-1	TRBJ2-7	TGTGCCAGCAGAACAGGGGACTTACTATACGAGCAGTACTTC	CASRTGDLLYEQYF
-	-	TRBV6-1	TRBJ2-3	TGTGCCAGCCGGCTTGACCAAACAGTCACAGATACGCAGTATTTT	CASRLDQTVTDTQYF
-	-	TRBV7-9	TRBJ2-5	TGTGCCAGCAGCTCTCAAGAGACCCAGTACTTC	CASSSQETQYF
-	-	TRBV2	TRBJ1-4	TGTGCCAGCAGGGTGGACGGCGGACAAGAAAAACTGTTTTTT	CASRVDGGQEKLFF
-	-	TRBV2	TRBJ2-6	TGTGCCAGCACGAAGGGGCGTGGGGCCAACGTCCTGACTTTC	CASTKGRGANVLTF
-	-	TRBV2	TRBJ2-7	TGTGCCAGCAGTGAAGCGGCGGTCGGCGAGCAGTACTTC	CASSEAAVGEQYF
-	-	TRBV5-1	TRBJ2-5	TGCGCCAGCAGCTTGGAGGGAGAGACCCAGTACTTC	CASSLEGETQYF
-	-	TRBV9	TRBJ2-1	TGTGCCAGCAGCGCCCCAGGGGACCTACCCTACAATGAGCAGTTCTTC	CASSAPGDLPYNEQFF
-	-	TRBV9	TRBJ2-2	TGTGCCAGCAGCGTAGGGACCGGGGAGCTGTTTTTT	CASSVGTGELFF
-	-	TRBV2	TRBJ2-5	TGTGCCAGCAGTGACCCCCAAGAGACCCAGTACTTC	CASSDPQETQYF
-	-	TRBV10-3	TRBJ1-2	TGTGCCATCAGTGTACAGGAGTATGGCTACACCTTC	CAISVQEYGYTF
-	-	TRBV7-3	TRBJ2-1	TGTGCCAGCAGCCCCACCGAGGGTGGAAATGAGCAGTTCTTC	CASSPTEGGNEQFF
-	TRBD1	TRBV19	TRBJ1-4	TGTGCCAGTAGTATACAGGCAGGGGGTGAAAAACTGTTTTTT	CASSIQAGGEKLFF
-	-	TRBV19	TRBJ2-3	TGTGCCAGTAGTGATAGGCGAGCAGATACGCAGTATTTT	CASSDRRADTQYF
once	-	TRBV6-5	TRBJ1-2	TGTGCCAGCAGTTACTCCGGGACAAACGCTGGCTACACCTTC	CASSYSGTNAGYTF
once	TRBD1	TRBV9	TRBJ1-1	TGTGCCAGCAGCGTAGGAACAGGGGCCCTACCAGACACTGAAGCTTTCTTT	CASSVGTGALPDTEAFF
once	-	TRBV9	TRBJ2-5	TGTGCCAGCAGCGTAGGTAGGGACAGCGGGGAAGAGACCCAGTACTTC	CASSVGRDSGEETQYF
once	-	TRBV5-1	TRBJ2-1	TGCGCCAGCGCATCAACAGGTTACAATGAGCAGTTCTTC	CASASTGYNEQFF